This passage covers 22 T cell receptor beta chains from one sample sequenced in a study of Graves' ophthalmopathy and Graves' hyperthyroidism. RNA transcripts yielded amplified TCR beta CDR3 regions. First-round RT-PCR used HTBI primers; second-round multiplex PCR followed. Each CDR3 protein is one row after TCRdb ran MiXCR on the multiplex PCR reads. The sample carries some 200,000 distinct CDR3 sequences, around 28% recorded once. The sample consisted of peripheral blood. These TCRs come from a man aged 50 to 59 with Graves' ophthalmopathy.

The V call is TRBV6-5, the J call TRBJ1-1; the D gene is possibly TRBD1 (5 bases). Germline V gene sequence: CDR1 MNHEY, CDR2 SVGAGI. V was pared by 4 bases and J by 5 bases, with 11 bases between. This CDR3 is built from 13 residues. As DNA, the CDR3 is TGTGCCAGCAGTTTAGTCAGGGCGACTGAAGCTTTCTTT. Translation: CASSLVRATEAFF.

This clonotype was counted at least ten times. The chain is built from TRBV10-1 and TRBJ2-7; 10 bases map to TRBD1. CDR3 length equals 14 residues. V was pared by 7 bases and J by 5 bases, with 8 bases of the junction left unmatched. CDR1 WNHNN and CDR2 SYGVQD come from the germline V gene (reference sequence). For the CDR3, the DNA is TGCGCCAGCAACTCCGGGACAGGGGTCAACGAGCAGTACTTC. Translation gives CASNSGTGVNEQYF.

This clonotype was counted at least ten times. V gene TRBV6-5 combines with J gene TRBJ2-5; weak D call: TRBD1 (6 bases). The CDR3 is 14 residues long. Trimming took off 6 bases at V and 5 bases at J, with 16 bases between the two ends. CDR1 is MNHEY and CDR2 is SVGAGI in the germline V gene. CDR3 sequence reads: CASRPTSGAETQYF. The DNA for the CDR3 is TGTGCCAGCAGACCTACCTCAGGGGCGGAGACCCAGTACTTC.

This clonotype was found many times. This rearrangement joins TRBV3-1 to TRBJ2-7, with D possibly being TRBD2 (6 bases). The V and J ends lost 4 bases and 5 bases respectively, with 12 bases between them. The CDR3 has 13 amino acids. The germline V gene encodes CDR1 LGHDT and CDR2 YNNKEL (reference sequence). The CDR3 nucleotides are TGTGCCAGCAGCCCCCGCCGGGAGAACGAGCAGTACTTC. Translated: CASSPRRENEQYF.

This clonotype was seen ten or more times. This chain uses TRBV6-1 with TRBJ1-6, with D maybe TRBD1 (5 bases). The V end lost 6 bases, the J end lost 1 base, and 10 bases lay between the germline ends. Germline assignment: CDR1 MNHNS and CDR2 SASEGT. This CDR3 region has 15 residues. The CDR3 DNA follows: TGTGCCAGCAGCAACGGGGGATCCTATAATTCACCCCTCCACTTT. It translates to CASSNGGSYNSPLHF.

This clonotype was found many times. The chain has TRBV2 and TRBJ2-5; a possible D gene is TRBD2 (6 bases). The germline V and J ends were trimmed by 1 base and 1 base, with 10 bases remaining between them. From germline, CDR1 is SNHLY and CDR2 FYNNEI. This CDR3 region has 15 residues. CDR3 region: CASSEVGGPQETQYF. The DNA of the CDR3 is TGTGCCAGCAGTGAAGTTGGAGGGCCCCAAGAGACCCAGTACTTC.

This clonotype was seen at least ten times. The chain joins TRBV12-3 or TRBV12-4 to TRBJ1-2; TRBD1 is a possible D gene (6 bases). The V end lost 1 base, the J end lost 4 bases, and 7 bases lay between the germline ends. There are 13 residues in the CDR3. CDR3 sequence (DNA): TGTGCCAGCAGTTTAGGCAGGGGCTATGGCTACACCTTC. This encodes CASSLGRGYGYTF.

This clonotype was detected many times. The V and J genes are TRBV6-5 and TRBJ1-3, with TRBD1 identical over 9 bases. Germline lookup yields CDR1 MNHEY and CDR2 SVGAGI. This CDR3 region has 16 residues. J was trimmed by 2 bases and V by 0 bases; bases with no gene match: 2. The CDR3 loop is CASSYSRDRAGNTIYF. CDR3 sequence (DNA): TGTGCCAGCAGTTACTCGCGGGACAGGGCTGGAAACACCATATATTTT.

This clonotype has at least ten counts. The gene calls are TRBV11-3 and TRBJ1-2; D unclear. Germline-derived CDR1 and CDR2 are SGHNT and YENEEA. Trimming took off 3 bases at V and 7 bases at J, with 6 bases between the two ends. The CDR3 totals 11 residues. The CDR3 sequence is CASSFHCGYTF. CDR3 coding DNA: TGTGCCAGCAGCTTTCATTGTGGCTACACCTTC.

This clonotype was found many times. The gene calls are TRBV29-1 and TRBJ2-2, with D unresolved. There are 12 residues in the CDR3. The ends were cut back, 7 bases at V and 0 bases at J, with 6 bases in the middle. Germline V gene sequence: CDR1 SQVTM, CDR2 ANQGSEA. The CDR3 loop is CSASTNTGELFF. The CDR3 nucleotides are TGCAGCGCATCAACGAACACCGGGGAGCTGTTTTTT.

This clonotype was recorded at least ten times. The chain is built from TRBV27 and TRBJ2-7; 7 bases agree with TRBD2. Germline V CDR1 and CDR2: MNHEY, SMNVEV (reference sequence). With V trimmed by 5 bases and J by 6 bases, 10 bases remained unmatched. This CDR3 is built from 14 residues. The DNA of the CDR3 is TGTGCCAGCAGTCCTCGACTAGCTGGACGCGAGCAGTACTTC. It specifies CASSPRLAGREQYF.

This clonotype was recorded many times. The genes are TRBV11-1 and TRBJ2-7; D may be TRBD1 (6 bases). CDR1 and CDR2 (germline): SGHAT, FQDESV (reference sequence). The CDR3 is made up of 18 amino acids. The V end was cut by 4 bases, the J end by 0 bases, with 22 bases between. DNA of the CDR3: TGTGCCAGCAGCTCGGCCCGGGACAAGGGGATGAGCTCCTACGAGCAGTACTTC. Its protein product is CASSSARDKGMSSYEQYF.

The chain recombines TRBV6-2 or TRBV6-3 with TRBJ2-5; the D gene is possibly TRBD2 (7 bases). The V gene's germline CDR1 is MNHEY and CDR2 SVGEGT. The CDR3 length is 15 residues. Deletions cut 6 bases from V and 1 base from J, with 15 bases between. In DNA form, the CDR3 reads TGTGCCAGCAGCCAACCCGGGGGGCCCCAAGAGACCCAGTACTTC. Translated, it gives CASSQPGGPQETQYF.

V usage is TRBV12-3 or TRBV12-4 and J usage is TRBJ2-4; TRBD1 matches 8 bases. The ends lost 3 bases at V and 7 bases at J; junction bases unmatched: 2. The CDR3 is 13 residues long. Here the CDR3 reads CASSFDRGNIQYF. In DNA, the CDR3 is TGTGCCAGCAGTTTCGACAGGGGCAACATTCAGTACTTC.

This clonotype was seen only a few times. The V and J genes are TRBV2 and TRBJ2-2; D is possibly TRBD1 (5 bases). V lost 5 bases and J lost 0, with 10 bases in between. Per germline, CDR1 SNHLY and CDR2 FYNNEI. The CDR3 runs 15 residues. The CDR3 nucleotides read TGTGCCAGCAGTTCCGGACAAGCGAACACCGGGGAGCTGTTTTTT. Protein product: CASSSGQANTGELFF.

In its sample, this clonotype was seen once. J is TRBJ2-7 and V is TRBV20-1; 13 bases line up with TRBD2. Germline assignment: CDR1 DFQATT and CDR2 SNEGSKA (reference sequence). V lost 4 bases and J lost 0; bases outside the gene matches: 3. This CDR3 comprises 15 residues. CDR3 nucleotide sequence: TGCAGTGCTACGCGGACTAGCGGGAGCTCCTACGAGCAGTACTTC. It specifies CSATRTSGSSYEQYF.

This clonotype was counted ten times or more. The chain is built from TRBV19 and TRBJ2-5; either TRBD1 or TRBD2 may supply D (5 bases each). Germline V CDR1 and CDR2: LNHDA, SQIVND (reference sequence). V lost 1 base, J lost 2 bases, and 17 bases lay in between. This CDR3 is 17 amino acids long. The CDR3 spells CASSIGPRDRRQETQYF. CDR3 bases: TGTGCCAGTAGTATAGGCCCCCGGGACCGCAGGCAAGAGACCCAGTACTTC.

The chain combines TRBV6-1 with TRBJ1-2; D might be TRBD1 (5 bases). Per the germline V gene, CDR1 is MNHNS and CDR2 is SASEGT. The V and J ends lost 3 bases and 1 base respectively, with 9 bases between them. This CDR3 has 14 amino acids. CDR3 amino acids: CASSDGTVNYGYTF. The DNA of the CDR3 is TGTGCCAGCAGTGACGGGACTGTTAACTATGGCTACACCTTC.

V gene TRBV27 combines with J gene TRBJ2-7, with TRBD1 matching 7 bases. Germline V lookup: CDR1 MNHEY, CDR2 SMNVEV (reference sequence). J lost 2 bases, V lost 8 bases, and 21 bases had no gene match. This CDR3 spans 18 amino acids. CDR3 region: CASGAWGLGQNFTYEQYF. As DNA, the CDR3 is TGTGCCAGCGGCGCATGGGGGTTGGGACAGAACTTCACCTACGAGCAGTACTTC.

The chain joins TRBV11-2 to TRBJ1-3; D is perhaps TRBD1 (5 bases). This CDR3 has 17 amino acids. Germline V gene lookup returns CDR1 SGHAT and CDR2 FQNNGV. V lost 5 bases and J lost 4, with 21 bases in between. CDR3 region: CASSGVTGLATGNTIYF. The CDR3, as DNA: TGTGCCAGCAGCGGAGTCACAGGCCTAGCTACGGGAAACACCATATATTTT.

This clonotype came up many times. The rearrangement joins TRBV6-5 to TRBJ1-2; 7 bases agree with TRBD1. CDR1 and CDR2 from the germline V gene are MNHEY and SVGAGI. Trimming cost V 7 bases and J 3 bases; bases outside gene matches: 11. This CDR3 has 15 residues. The CDR3 nucleotides are TGTGCCAGCACATCCCTCAGGGGGAAATACTATGGCTACACCTTC. Its protein product is CASTSLRGKYYGYTF.

The chain recombines TRBV5-1 with TRBJ1-1; weak D call: TRBD1 (6 bases). Germline V gene sequence: CDR1 SGHRS, CDR2 YFSETQ. CDR3 length: 14 amino acids. V was cut by 0 bases and J by 7 bases, with 13 bases left in between. In nucleotides, the CDR3 is TGCGCCAGCAGCTTGGAAAGCGCCAGGGGTGAAGCTTTCTTT. This encodes CASSLESARGEAFF.